This TCR beta chain comes out of a study of blood T cells in healthy people across ages (dated by TCRdb to 2013 to 2016). Study-level background: In model experiments, template switching captured about one uniquely barcoded TCR beta cDNA molecule for every two T cells. The study measured age-related changes in TCR beta repertoire diversity using deep sequencing normalized with unique cDNA molecular identifiers. Four age groups were formed from the donors: young (average about 15 years), middle-aged (more than 35), aged (under 70) and long-lived (about 80). To avoid experimental bias, donors of different ages were randomly spread across the sequencing lanes. Two additional independent replicas of 1 million unique cDNA reads from the same blood draw were analyzed for two donors (one aged 18 to 30 and one aged 80 or older). The study at large found these results: A strong correlation was found between observed TCR beta diversity and the percentage of naive T cells measured by flow cytometry. Conclusive comparison of naive and antigen-experienced compartments was prevented by the profiling of bulk unsorted PBMCs. Observed TCR beta diversity per million T cells fell roughly linearly with age, and a significant reduction was already apparent by age about 38. Because donor CMV infection status was unknown, age-related changes in expanded clonotypes were potentially confounded. Estimates of total diversity based on one million sequenced T cells were considered lower bounds and underestimates. Compared with the aged group, the long-lived group had more naive CD4+ T cells, fewer expanded clones and increased TCR diversity, suggesting age selection.

The germline ends are 12 bases apart after V is trimmed by 3 bases and J by 6 bases. CDR1 MDHEN and CDR2 SYDVKM are derived from the germline V gene. The CDR3, from cysteine to phenylalanine, totals 13 residues. Just CDR3 DNA is preserved here, 39 bases in frame from base 1. This clonotype has just a few counts. It lacks a known antigen. One base away there is no much larger clone; base qualities are not given. Donors were 39 systemically healthy Caucasian individuals from Russia aged roughly 6 to 100 years. Approximately 9 milliliters of peripheral blood were collected from each donor into EDTA-treated Vacutainer tubes. Ficoll-Paque density-gradient centrifugation was used to isolate PBMCs, with at least 6.5 million per sample. Total RNA was extracted from PBMCs with Trizol reagent, with at least 5.5 micrograms obtained per sample. The percentages of naive CD45RAhigh/CD27high T cells were determined by flow cytometry on a PBMC aliquot from every donor.

The receptor library was made with 5' RACE. TCRdb records Illumina HiSeq 2500 as the sequencer. A second PCR of roughly 7 to 11 cycles was performed with a sample-barcoded 5' primer and a J-beta primer mix. Each TCR beta cDNA molecule received a unique molecular identifier from a template-switch 5' adaptor carrying 12 random nucleotides. At least 2.5 million CDR3-containing paired-end reads were obtained from each sample. First-strand cDNA was synthesized from all RNA with the Mint cDNA synthesis kit, primed by a TRBC-specific oligonucleotide. After uracil-DNA glycosylase treatment, a first 18-cycle PCR used universal primers M1SS and BC2_uni_R on all cDNA. Per the source publication's procedure: Each sample was normalized by randomly selecting 1 million high-quality reads, each carrying a distinct molecular identifier. Reads with shared molecular identifiers were discarded instead of being binned into consensus sequences. MiTCR, run with a Q25 quality threshold and the strictest error-elimination algorithm, handled CDR3 identification, clonotype clustering and error correction. A nonparametric unseen species model using Euler transformation provided a lower-bound estimate of total TCR beta diversity. TCRdb took the public reads, trimmed them with fastp at Q25, ran MiXCR for clone calling and kept in-frame beta chains. CDR3 protein sequences are deduplicated, and each keeps its most common genes and DNA. TCRdb assigned the V and J calls; the authors' analysis was not used. Counted in this sample were hundreds of thousands of distinct CDR3 sequences; around a fifth of them appeared once. The ten largest clones add up to more than 3% of the sample.

The sequenced material came from blood. The receptor comes from a man between 65 and 79 years old in good health. The rearrangement combines TRBV28 with TRBJ2-7, with the D gene not clear enough to name. The nucleotides read TGTGCCAGCAGTTTTGGTACTCCTCCCGAGCAGTACTTC. Translated, this gives CASSFGTPPEQYF.